The T cell receptor (beta chain) described here comes from a study of CD8+ T cells in alopecia areata. Whole-study results and caveats: Higher clonality was seen in lesional scalp than in normal scalp, especially in alopecia totalis/universalis. Scalp sample data also include resident alphabeta T cells from normal skin. Against the mouse data, patients shared TCRs less clearly, possibly for HLA reasons.

Isolation of CD4+ and CD8+ T cells from PBMCs was achieved by sorting. As concerns this clone: Its antigen is unidentified.

The V end was cut by 4 bases, the J end by 1 base, with 12 bases between. Germline-derived CDR1 and CDR2 are SGHNT and YYREEE (reference sequence). The CDR3 loop spans 14 amino acids. cDNA serving as the sequencing template came from extracted, reverse transcribed RNA. Repertoires were generated with immunoSEQ multiplex PCR, while TCRdb's copy carries only in-frame clones and drops some. The repertoire holds about 110,000 clones, with 45% to 70% as singletons. The genes are TRBV5-4 and TRBJ2-7, with a weak D call TRBD2 (5 bases). The origin of this receptor is a human donor in good health. Material for sequencing was CD8+ T cells sorted from blood. Here the CDR3 reads CASSAAGGSYEQYF. The DNA for the CDR3 is TGTGCCAGCAGCGCGGCAGGAGGTTCCTACGAGCAGTACTTC.